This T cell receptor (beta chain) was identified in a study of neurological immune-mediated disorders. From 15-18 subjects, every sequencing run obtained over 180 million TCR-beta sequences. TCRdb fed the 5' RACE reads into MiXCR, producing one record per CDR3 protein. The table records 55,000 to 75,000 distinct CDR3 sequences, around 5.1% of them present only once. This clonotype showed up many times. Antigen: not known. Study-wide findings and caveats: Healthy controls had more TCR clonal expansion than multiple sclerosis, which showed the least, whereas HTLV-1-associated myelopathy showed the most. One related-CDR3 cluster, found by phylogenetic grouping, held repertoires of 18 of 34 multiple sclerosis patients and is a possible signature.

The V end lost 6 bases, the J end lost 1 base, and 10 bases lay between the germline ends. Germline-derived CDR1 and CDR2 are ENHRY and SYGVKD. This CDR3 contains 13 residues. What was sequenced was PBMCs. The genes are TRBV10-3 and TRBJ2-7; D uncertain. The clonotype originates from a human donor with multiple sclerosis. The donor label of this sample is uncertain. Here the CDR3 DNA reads TGTGCCATCAGAAACGACCCGTCCTACGAGCAGTACTTC. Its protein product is CAIRNDPSYEQYF.